The table lists the clone carrying this T cell receptor beta chain with a count of one. Its target is not known. Germline CDR1 and CDR2: LNHDA and SQIVND (reference sequence). The CDR3 spans 14 residues. The junction had 6 bases not matched to a gene; V was cut back by 8 bases and J by 0 bases. PCR used 60 Vbeta primers and 13 Jbeta primers. As handled by the study authors: Later analysis identified some 80 million unique TCR beta chains, 9 million to 12 million shared. Generated by immunoSEQ multiplex PCR, the TCRdb table keeps only in-frame clones and is missing some. Clone size and V and J calls were adopted from that table, with D and trimming inferred from the DNA. The data show about 160,000 clones, around 80% seen once. The entry originates in a study of cytomegalovirus exposure and HLA in healthy donors. Whole-study findings and limits: A later look showed TCR association rates differing by HLA locus, highest for DRB1 and lowest for HLA-C. The classifier reportedly diagnosed cytomegalovirus status with high sensitivity and specificity. Rarity held for most TCR sequences, but there were some public TCRs that occurred in many donors.

V is TRBV19 and J is TRBJ1-1; 7 nucleotides match TRBD1. This sequence originates from a male donor in good health and CMV-seronegative. The material sequenced was PBMCs. The CDR3 spells CASGRDSVNTEAFF. The CDR3 DNA reads as TGTGCCAGTGGCAGGGACAGCGTGAACACTGAAGCTTTCTTT.